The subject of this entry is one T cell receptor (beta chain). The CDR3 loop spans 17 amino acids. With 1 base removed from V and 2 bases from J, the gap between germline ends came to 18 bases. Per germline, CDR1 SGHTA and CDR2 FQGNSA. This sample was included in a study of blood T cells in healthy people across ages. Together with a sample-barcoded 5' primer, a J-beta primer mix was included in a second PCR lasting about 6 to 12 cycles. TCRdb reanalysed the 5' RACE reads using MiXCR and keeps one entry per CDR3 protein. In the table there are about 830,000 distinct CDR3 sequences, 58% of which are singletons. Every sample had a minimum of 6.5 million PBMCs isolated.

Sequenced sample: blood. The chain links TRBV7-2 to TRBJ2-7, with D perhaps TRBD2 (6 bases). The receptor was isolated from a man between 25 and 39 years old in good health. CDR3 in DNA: TGTGCCAGCAGCTTAGGAGGTAGCGGATTTACTACCTACGAGCAGTACTTC. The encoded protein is CASSLGGSGFTTYEQYF. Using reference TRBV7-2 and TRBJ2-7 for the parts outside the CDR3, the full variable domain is GAGVSQSPSNKVTEKGKDVELRCDPISGHTALYWYRQSLGQGLEFLIYFQGNSAPDKSGLPSDRFSAERTGGSVSTLTIQRTQQEDSAVYLCASSLGGSGFTTYEQYFGPGTRLTVT.